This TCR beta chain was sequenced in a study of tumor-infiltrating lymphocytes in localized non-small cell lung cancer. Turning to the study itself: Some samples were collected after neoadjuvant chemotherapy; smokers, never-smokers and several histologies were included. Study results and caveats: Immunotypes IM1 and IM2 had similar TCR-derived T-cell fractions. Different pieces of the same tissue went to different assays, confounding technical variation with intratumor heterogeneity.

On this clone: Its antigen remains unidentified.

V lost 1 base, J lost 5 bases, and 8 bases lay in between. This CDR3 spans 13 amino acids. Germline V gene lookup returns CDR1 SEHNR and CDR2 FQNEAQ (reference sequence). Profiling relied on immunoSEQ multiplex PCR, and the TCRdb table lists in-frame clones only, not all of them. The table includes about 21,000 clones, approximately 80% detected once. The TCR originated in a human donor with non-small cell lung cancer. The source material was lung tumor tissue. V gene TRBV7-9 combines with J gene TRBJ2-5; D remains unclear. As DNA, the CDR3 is TGTGCCAGCAGCTTAGGGGTGGAGGAGACCCAGTACTTC. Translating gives CASSLGVEETQYF. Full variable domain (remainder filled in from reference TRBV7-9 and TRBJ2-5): DTGVSQNPRHKITKRGQNVTFRCDPISEHNRLYWYRQTLGQGPEFLTYFQNEAQLEKSRLLSDRFSAERPKGSFSTLEIQRTEQGDSAMYLCASSLGVEETQYFGPGTRLLVL.